This T cell receptor beta chain was identified in a study of response to subunit inactivated influenza vaccine. Overall study findings and caveats: Seasonal influenza vaccination, on each occasion, was suggested by the authors to recruit few new T cells.

A few counts support this clonotype. Antigen unknown. TCRdb re-called the RT-PCR reads with MiXCR, one entry per CDR3 protein. The table lists 560,000 or so distinct CDR3 sequences, less than 8% of them singletons. V was pared by 4 bases and J by 5 bases, with 6 bases of the junction left unmatched. The CDR3 runs 13 residues. CDR1 is SGDLS and CDR2 is YYNGEE in the germline V gene. This chain uses TRBV9 with TRBJ2-7; TRBD1 matches at 7 bases. The receptor's source is a man between 50 and 75 years old who received an inactivated influenza vaccine. The source material was PBMCs from blood, sampled roughly 24 months after vaccination. CDR3 coding DNA: TGTGCCAGCAGCCTAGACAGGGTTGACGAGCAGTACTTC. It specifies CASSLDRVDEQYF.